These 18 T cell receptor beta chains came from one sample sequenced in a study of beta chain features in type 1 diabetes. Isolated RNA was reverse transcribed in full, so expressed TCRB transcripts were sequenced. Here immunoSEQ multiplex PCR was the method, and the copy in TCRdb shows in-frame clones only, minus some. Of around 250,000 clones listed, around 14% are singletons. The sample taken for sequencing was naive CD4+ T cells from blood. All receptors derive from a woman aged 40 to 50 in good health.

V usage is TRBV7-2 and J usage is TRBJ1-1; D possibly corresponds to TRBD1 (5 bases). The CDR3 contains 15 residues. CDR1 SGHTA and CDR2 FQGNSA come from the germline V gene. With 5 bases removed from V and 1 base from J, the gap between germline ends came to 14 bases. The CDR3 nucleotides are TGTGCCAGCAGCCAAGGGGTCGGGGGGAACACTGAAGCTTTCTTT. Its protein is CASSQGVGGNTEAFF.

This clone was recorded a few times. The J gene is TRBJ2-1, the V gene TRBV19, with D possibly matching TRBD1 (5 bases). The CDR3 spans 14 residues. Germline V gives CDR1 LNHDA, CDR2 SQIVND (reference sequence). V shed 2 bases and J shed 8 bases, with 13 bases lying between them. The CDR3 is CASSIQGPGHEQFF. In DNA form, the CDR3 reads TGTGCCAGTAGTATACAGGGCCCCGGGCATGAGCAGTTCTTC.

This clone occurred a few times. As DNA, the CDR3 is TGTGCCAGCAGATCGATCCCGGACAGGGGAGGTCATGGCTACACCTTC. Encoded protein: CASRSIPDRGGHGYTF. V gene TRBV7-8 combines with J gene TRBJ1-2; 9 positions match TRBD1. Germline V gene data show CDR1 as SGHVS and CDR2 as FQNEAQ. J was trimmed by 6 bases and V by 6 bases; bases with no gene match: 14. The CDR3 is 16 residues long.

This clone was seen a few times. At one end, the junction sequence differs from germline, possibly due to a read error. The chain couples TRBV5-1 to TRBJ2-5; tentative D call: TRBD2 (6 bases). The CDR3 has 15 amino acids. CDR1 is SGHRS, CDR2 YFSETQ, per germline. The CDR3: CASSLVGEREETQYF. The CDR3 coding sequence is TGCGCCAGCAGTTTGGTGGGGGAGCGGGAAGAGACCCAGTACTTC.

This clone has more than one count but fewer than ten. This is likely a read error, given that the CDR3 carries no conserved phenylalanine or tryptophan at its end. It is unclear where the CDR3 begins or ends on the DNA, so no DNA is shown, and the CDR3 is as TCRdb lists it. V gene TRBV11-2 combines with J gene TRBJ2-6; the table's D call TRBD1 went unverified against the DNA. The germline CDR1 and CDR2 sequences are SGHAT and FQNNGV. The CDR3 is 13 amino acids long, termini counted. The CDR3 here is CASSLEGRAPLWL.

This clone was seen only a few times. The chain has TRBV7-2 and TRBJ2-7; 9 nucleotides align to TRBD2. J lost 5 bases, V lost 1 base, and 6 bases had no gene match. Germline lookup yields CDR1 SGHTA and CDR2 FQGNSA. The CDR3 length is 15 residues. Here the CDR3 reads CASSLVGGGADEQYF. The CDR3 coding sequence is TGTGCCAGCAGCTTAGTGGGCGGGGGGGCAGACGAGCAGTACTTC.

This clone was found a few times. The V call is TRBV6-6, the J call TRBJ1-2; D is ambiguous. Trimming removed 6 bases from V and 1 base from J, with 3 bases in between. From germline, CDR1 is MNHNY and CDR2 SVGAGI (reference sequence). This CDR3 has 11 residues. The CDR3 bases are TGTGCCAGCAGCCTTAACTATGGCTACACCTTC. Translated, it gives CASSLNYGYTF.

This clone has only a few counts. The chain recombines TRBV6-5 with TRBJ1-6, with a weak D call TRBD1 (5 bases). The CDR3 totals 13 residues. CDR1 MNHEY and CDR2 SVGAGI come from the germline V gene. Trimming stripped 1 base from V and 9 bases from J, with 7 bases between. The CDR3 DNA reads TGTGCCAGCAGTTACTGGCAGGGTTCACCCCTCCACTTT. This encodes CASSYWQGSPLHF.

This clone has a handful of counts. J is TRBJ2-2 and V is TRBV9; the D gene is possibly TRBD2 (5 bases). From germline, CDR1 is SGDLS and CDR2 YYNGEE. V was trimmed by 4 bases and J by 5 bases, leaving 15 bases between them. The CDR3 length is 15 residues. The CDR3 nucleotides are TGTGCCAGCAGCCTAGATGTCCGGGGTACCGGGGAGCTGTTTTTT. The encoded protein is CASSLDVRGTGELFF.

J is TRBJ2-7 and V is TRBV19; the D gene is possibly TRBD2 (6 bases). Trimming shortened V by 5 bases and J by 2 bases, and 16 bases separated the two germline ends. Germline V CDR1 and CDR2: LNHDA, SQIVND (reference sequence). This CDR3 is 15 amino acids long. The CDR3 sequence is CASSQFGPGAYEQYF. CDR3 nucleotides: TGTGCCAGTAGTCAGTTCGGCCCGGGGGCCTACGAGCAGTACTTC.

This clone was detected a few times. The chain links TRBV7-2 to TRBJ2-3; tentatively, D is TRBD2 (5 bases). V was trimmed by 6 bases and J by 1 base, leaving 11 bases between them. The germline V gene encodes CDR1 SGHTA and CDR2 FQGNSA. The CDR3 loop spans 14 amino acids. The CDR3 sequence is CASRLTGGTDTQYF. Written as DNA, the CDR3 is TGTGCCAGCAGACTGACCGGGGGCACAGATACGCAGTATTTT.

This clone was observed a few times. V gene TRBV7-2 combines with J gene TRBJ2-7; D is unclear. The germline CDR1 and CDR2 sequences are SGHTA and FQGNSA. V was pared by 1 base and J by 2 bases, with 6 bases between. The CDR3 has 13 amino acids. This CDR3 is CASSLGSAYEQYF. The DNA of the CDR3 is TGTGCCAGCAGCTTAGGGTCGGCCTACGAGCAGTACTTC.

The rearrangement joins TRBV5-4 to TRBJ1-6; TRBD1 matches 7 bases. The CDR3 loop spans 16 amino acids. V lost 4 bases to trimming and J lost 7 bases; unmatched junction nucleotides: 11. The V gene's germline CDR1 is SGHNT and CDR2 YYREEE (reference sequence). The CDR3: CASSPAQGGVNSPLHF. For the CDR3, the DNA is TGTGCCAGCAGCCCGGCGCAGGGGGGAGTGAATTCACCCCTCCACTTT.

The V and J genes are TRBV5-1 and TRBJ2-5; D may be TRBD2 (6 bases). V lost 4 bases to trimming and J lost 3 bases, with 10 bases between them. Germline CDR1 and CDR2: SGHRS and YFSETQ. This CDR3 contains 13 residues. CDR3: CASSARLEETQYF. The CDR3 coding sequence is TGCGCCAGCAGCGCCAGACTAGAAGAGACCCAGTACTTC.

This clone was counted between two and nine times. The CDR3 bases are TGTGCCAGCAGTTTGGCGACACGAGTGAACACTGAAGCTTTCTTT. Protein: CASSLATRVNTEAFF. The chain is built from TRBV28 and TRBJ1-1; D unresolved. Germline V gives CDR1 MDHEN, CDR2 SYDVKM. This CDR3 is built from 15 residues. Trimming left V 3 bases short and J 0 bases short, with 11 bases between.

V and J are TRBV5-4 and TRBJ2-7, with 12 bases aligning to TRBD1. Germline values: CDR1 SGHNT, CDR2 YYREEE (reference sequence). V lost 3 bases to trimming and J lost 6 bases; unmatched junction nucleotides: 10. This CDR3 spans 16 amino acids. The chain's CDR3 is CASSWPTGQGAVEQYF. CDR3 DNA: TGTGCCAGCAGCTGGCCTACGGGACAGGGGGCGGTCGAGCAGTACTTC.

This chain uses TRBV20-1 with TRBJ1-5; D is unresolved. V lost 1 base and J 11 bases, leaving 9 bases between the germline ends. The CDR3 totals 11 residues. The germline gives CDR1 DFQATT, CDR2 SNEGSKA (reference sequence). CDR3 nucleotides: TGCAGTGCTAGAGCGGGTGAGTCCCAGCATTTT. This translates into CSARAGESQHF.

The chain has TRBV9 and TRBJ1-4; D unclear. Germline V CDR1 and CDR2: SGDLS, YYNGEE. The CDR3 contains 13 residues. V lost 0 bases to trimming and J lost 8 bases, with 8 bases between them. CDR3 in amino acids: CASSVDSGEKLFF. The CDR3 DNA sequence: TGTGCCAGCAGCGTAGATTCGGGGGAAAAACTGTTTTTT. The entire variable domain, with the rest obtained from reference TRBV9 and TRBJ1-4, is as follows: DSGVTQTPKHLITATGQRVTLRCSPRSGDLSVYWYQQSLDQGLQFLIQYYNGEERAKGNILERFSAQQFPDLHSELNLSSLELGDSALYFCASSVDSGEKLFFGSGTQLSVL.